The 14 T cell receptor beta chains below were found in one sample sequenced in a study of T-cell reconstitution after alpha-beta-depleted transplantation in children. Library preparation (for TCRbeta) was performed with unique molecular identifiers. TCRdb re-called the PCR reads through MiXCR, storing one row per CDR3 protein. The sample consists of approximately 980,000 distinct CDR3 sequences, roughly 29% of them appearing once. The sequenced sample was PBMCs, mostly from graft donor cells, obtained 360 days after TCRalphabeta/CD19-depleted stem cell transplant. Every receptor here comes from a boy in the first two years of life who had a stem cell transplant for SCID, so the T cells may come from the graft donor.

This chain links TRBV20-1 with TRBJ2-7, with 13 bases aligning to TRBD2. CDR3 length equals 17 residues. V was pared by 6 bases and J by 0 bases, with 11 bases of the junction left unmatched. The germline gives CDR1 DFQATT, CDR2 SNEGSKA (reference sequence). CDR3 in DNA: TGCAGTGCCGGGACTAGCGGGGCCGTTACATTCTCCTACGAGCAGTACTTC. Translated, it gives CSAGTSGAVTFSYEQYF.

The V and J genes are TRBV7-9 and TRBJ2-1, with 8 bases lining up with TRBD1. CDR1 and CDR2 from the germline V gene are SEHNR and FQNEAQ (reference sequence). The CDR3 sequence is 16 residues long. V gave up 2 bases and J gave up 10 bases; unmatched junction bases: 13. The CDR3: CASSLTWGQGASEQFF. The CDR3 nucleotides are TGTGCCAGCAGCTTAACGTGGGGGCAGGGGGCATCCGAGCAGTTCTTC.

The chain couples TRBV28 to TRBJ2-3; no firm D call. CDR1 and CDR2 from the germline V gene are MDHEN and SYDVKM. The CDR3 is made up of 16 amino acids. V lost 7 bases to trimming and J lost 3 bases, with 20 bases between them. In DNA, the CDR3 is TGTGCCAGCACCTCATTAATGGTCCCTCAGACAGATACGCAGTATTTT. Translation gives CASTSLMVPQTDTQYF.

The chain joins TRBV7-2 to TRBJ2-2; D is unresolved. From germline, CDR1 is SGHTA and CDR2 FQGNSA. V shed 2 bases and J shed 0 bases, with 10 bases lying between them. This CDR3 has 16 amino acids. CDR3 coding DNA: TGTGCCAGCAGCTTAAACCGGCGGACGAACACCGGGGAGCTGTTTTTT. The encoded protein is CASSLNRRTNTGELFF.

This clonotype was counted only a few times. J is TRBJ2-2 and V is TRBV2; 10 nucleotides agree with TRBD1. The germline CDR1 and CDR2 sequences are SNHLY and FYNNEI. Germline trimming cut 7 bases from V and 3 bases from J; bases unmatched to any gene: 2. The CDR3 covers 14 residues. This CDR3 reads CASMDRGYTGELFF. The CDR3 nucleotides read TGTGCCAGCATGGACAGGGGGTACACCGGGGAGCTGTTTTTT.

This clonotype was picked up one time. The genes are TRBV7-9 and TRBJ2-7; 10 bases match TRBD1. V lost 2 bases, J lost 0 bases, and 7 bases stayed unmatched. CDR3 length: 17 residues. The germline V gene encodes CDR1 SEHNR and CDR2 FQNEAQ (reference sequence). The CDR3 spells CASSLRGTGARSYEQYF. The CDR3 nucleotides are TGTGCCAGCAGCTTAAGAGGGACAGGGGCTCGCTCCTACGAGCAGTACTTC. The entire variable domain, with the rest obtained from reference TRBV7-9 and TRBJ2-7, is as follows: DTGVSQNPRHKITKRGQNVTFRCDPISEHNRLYWYRQTLGQGPEFLTYFQNEAQLEKSRLLSDRFSAERPKGSFSTLEIQRTEQGDSAMYLCASSLRGTGARSYEQYFGPGTRLTVT.

The sample holds one count of this clonotype. V gene TRBV10-3 combines with J gene TRBJ2-1; 8 bases match TRBD2. There are 16 residues in the CDR3. V was pared by 3 bases and J by 5 bases, with 9 bases of the junction left unmatched. Germline V CDR1 and CDR2: ENHRY, SYGVKD. CDR3 amino acids: CAISDSKRGINNEQFF. CDR3 DNA sequence: TGTGCCATCAGTGACTCTAAGCGGGGGATTAACAATGAGCAGTTCTTC.

This clonotype has only a few counts. The V call is TRBV11-2, the J call TRBJ2-4; tentatively, D is TRBD1 (6 bases). Germline CDR1 is SGHAT and CDR2 is FQNNGV. The CDR3 runs to 16 residues. V lost 3 bases to trimming and J lost 0 bases, with 12 bases between them. The CDR3 nucleotides are TGTGCCAGCAGCTTGGGACACCTTCTAGCCAAAAACATTCAGTACTTC. Protein product: CASSLGHLLAKNIQYF.

The J gene is TRBJ1-4, the V gene TRBV27, with D perhaps TRBD1 (5 bases). V was cut by 6 bases and J by 8 bases, with 13 bases left in between. The CDR3 contains 13 residues. CDR1 is MNHEY and CDR2 is SMNVEV in the germline V gene (reference sequence). The CDR3 DNA reads as TGTGCCAGCAGGGCGGGGGTCGGGGAAAAACTGTTTTTT. It yields the protein CASRAGVGEKLFF.

There are many counts of this clonotype. The germline gene is not matched at one end of the junction; a read error may be the cause. The V gene is TRBV5-1, the J gene TRBJ2-6; D is unresolved. From germline, CDR1 is SGHRS and CDR2 YFSETQ. The CDR3 sequence is 13 residues long. DNA for the CDR3: TGTGCCAGCAGTAGGACGGGGGCCAACGTCCTGACTTTC. Translation: CASSRTGANVLTF.

The V gene is TRBV12-3 or TRBV12-4, the J gene TRBJ2-3; no firm D call. The V and J ends lost 5 bases and 9 bases respectively, with 9 bases between them. The CDR3 spans 11 residues. In nucleotides, the CDR3 is TGTGCCAGCAGTCCCCAGATAACGCAGTATTTT. Translation gives CASSPQITQYF.

This clonotype was counted at least ten times. The chain uses TRBV6-2 or TRBV6-3 and TRBJ2-7; D possibly corresponds to TRBD2 (6 bases). The CDR3 length is 15 residues. V shed 0 bases and J shed 7 bases, with 16 bases lying between them. From germline, CDR1 is MNHEY and CDR2 SVGEGT. The CDR3 DNA follows: TGTGCCAGCAGTTACTCCGGGGCAAAGGAGGGGGAGCAGTACTTC. Translation: CASSYSGAKEGEQYF.

This clonotype turned up a few times. CDR3 in amino acids: CAISDRYTDTQYF. The CDR3 DNA reads as TGTGCCATCAGTGACAGATACACAGATACGCAGTATTTT. The rearrangement uses TRBV10-3 and TRBJ2-3; D not resolved. The germline CDR1 and CDR2 sequences are ENHRY and SYGVKD. The CDR3 contains 13 residues. The ends were cut back, 3 bases at V and 2 bases at J, with 6 bases in the middle.

V is TRBV11-2 and J is TRBJ2-1; 9 nucleotides agree with TRBD2. Germline assignment: CDR1 SGHAT and CDR2 FQNNGV. The trim removed 2 bases at V and 4 bases at J, leaving 9 bases unmatched. The CDR3 covers 17 residues. CDR3 sequence: CASSLSAGGLRYNEQFF. CDR3 coding DNA: TGTGCCAGCAGCTTATCGGCGGGGGGGCTTAGGTACAATGAGCAGTTCTTC. Variable domain in full (rest from reference TRBV11-2 and TRBJ2-1): EAGVAQSPRYKIIEKRQSVAFWCNPISGHATLYWYQQILGQGPKLLIQFQNNGVVDDSQLPKDRFSAERLKGVDSTLKIQPAKLEDSAVYLCASSLSAGGLRYNEQFFGPGTRLTVL.